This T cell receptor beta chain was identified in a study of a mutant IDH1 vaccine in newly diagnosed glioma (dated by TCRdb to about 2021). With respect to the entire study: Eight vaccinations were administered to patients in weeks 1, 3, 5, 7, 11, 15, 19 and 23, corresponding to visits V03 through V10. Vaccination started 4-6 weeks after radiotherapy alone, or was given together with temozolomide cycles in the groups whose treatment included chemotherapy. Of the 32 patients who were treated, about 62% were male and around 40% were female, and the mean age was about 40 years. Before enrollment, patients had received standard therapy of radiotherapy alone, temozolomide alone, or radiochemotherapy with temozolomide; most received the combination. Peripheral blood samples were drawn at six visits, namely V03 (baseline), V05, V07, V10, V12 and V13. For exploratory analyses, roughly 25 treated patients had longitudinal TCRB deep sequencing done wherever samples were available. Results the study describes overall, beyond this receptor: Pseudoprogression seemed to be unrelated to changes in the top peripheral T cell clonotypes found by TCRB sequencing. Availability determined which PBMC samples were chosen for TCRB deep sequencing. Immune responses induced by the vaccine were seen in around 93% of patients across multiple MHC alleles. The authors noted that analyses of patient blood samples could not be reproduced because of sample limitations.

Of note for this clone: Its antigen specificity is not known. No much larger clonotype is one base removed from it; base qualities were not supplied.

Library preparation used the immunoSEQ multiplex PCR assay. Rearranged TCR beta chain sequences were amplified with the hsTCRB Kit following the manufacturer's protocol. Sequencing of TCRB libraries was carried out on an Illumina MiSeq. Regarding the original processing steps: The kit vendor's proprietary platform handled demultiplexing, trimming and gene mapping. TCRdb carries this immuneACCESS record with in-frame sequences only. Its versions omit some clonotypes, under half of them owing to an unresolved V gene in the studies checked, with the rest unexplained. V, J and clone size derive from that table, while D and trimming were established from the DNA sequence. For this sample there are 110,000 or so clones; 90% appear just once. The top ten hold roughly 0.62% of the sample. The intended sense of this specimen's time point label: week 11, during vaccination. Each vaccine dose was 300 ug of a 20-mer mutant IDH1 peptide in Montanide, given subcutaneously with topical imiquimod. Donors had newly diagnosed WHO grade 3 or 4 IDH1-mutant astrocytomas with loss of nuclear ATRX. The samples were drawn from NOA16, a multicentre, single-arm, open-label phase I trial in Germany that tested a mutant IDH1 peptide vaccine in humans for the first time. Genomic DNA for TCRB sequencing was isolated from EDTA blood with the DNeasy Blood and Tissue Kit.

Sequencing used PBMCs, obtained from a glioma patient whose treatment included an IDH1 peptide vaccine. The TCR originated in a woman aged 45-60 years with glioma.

CDR3 sequence: CASSRGTSGMSQETQYF. The DNA sequence reads TGTGCCAGCAGTCGGGGGACTAGCGGGATGAGTCAAGAGACCCAGTACTTC. Recombination joined TRBV7-9 with TRBJ2-5, with 13 bases aligning to TRBD2. Taken from the germline V gene (reference sequence), the CDR1 and CDR2 loops are SEHNR and FQNEAQ. Inclusive of the bounding cysteine and phenylalanine, the CDR3 is 17 residues long. The retained sequence is limited to the CDR3, 51 bases, with the frame set at the first base. V has 6 bases trimmed and J has 2 bases trimmed; junction bases matching no gene number 9. Where the CDR3 stops, the reference TRBV7-9 and TRBJ2-5 genes take over; the full variable domain is DTGVSQNPRHKITKRGQNVTFRCDPISEHNRLYWYRQTLGQGPEFLTYFQNEAQLEKSRLLSDRFSAERPKGSFSTLEIQRTEQGDSAMYLCASSRGTSGMSQETQYFGPGTRLLVL.